The 27 T cell receptor beta chains presented below share a single source sample, sequenced in a study of blood T cell repertoires in COVID-19. Here immunoSEQ multiplex PCR was the method, and the copy in TCRdb shows in-frame clones only, minus some. The table lists around 340,000 clones, approximately 91% of them singletons, with 0.85% to 1.3% in the top ten. The material sequenced was PBMCs or T cells enriched from blood (not recorded which). Source of these receptors: a woman between 25 and 40 years old who had been exposed to COVID-19.

The chain has TRBV5-8 and TRBJ2-5; possible D gene TRBD1, 5 bases. The CDR3 spans 15 residues. From germline, CDR1 is SGHTS and CDR2 YDEGEE. Trimming stripped 3 bases from V and 5 bases from J, with 17 bases between. The CDR3 loop reads CASSSRSRVWETQYF. The CDR3 DNA sequence: TGTGCCAGCAGCTCGAGATCCAGGGTCTGGGAGACCCAGTACTTC.

This chain connects TRBV6-1 to TRBJ1-1; 9 bases are a match to TRBD1. This CDR3 contains 15 residues. V dropped 2 bases and J dropped 4; count of bases not matched to a gene: 5. Germline assignment: CDR1 MNHNS and CDR2 SASEGT. The DNA of the CDR3 is TGTGCCAGCAGTGAACTACAGGGGGCGATCACTGAAGCTTTCTTT. Protein product: CASSELQGAITEAFF.

The table lists this clone with a count of one. The CDR3 DNA follows: TGTGCCAGCAGCTTGCGGCGGGAGGGCCAGGGCGAGCAGTACTTC. Translated: CASSLRREGQGEQYF. The genes are TRBV11-3 and TRBJ2-7; TRBD2 agrees at 9 bases. Trimming at V came to 3 bases and at J to 6 bases, leaving 9 bases not matched to a gene. CDR3 length: 15 amino acids. The germline gives CDR1 SGHNT, CDR2 YENEEA. The entire variable domain, with the rest obtained from reference TRBV11-3 and TRBJ2-7, is as follows: EAGVVQSPRYKIIEKKQPVAFWCNPISGHNTLYWYLQNLGQGPELLIRYENEEAVDDSQLPKDRFSAERLKGVDSTLKIQPAELGDSAVYLCASSLRREGQGEQYFGPGTRLTVT.

The rearrangement links TRBV18 to TRBJ1-5; 10 positions agree with TRBD1. CDR3 length equals 17 residues. Germline CDR1 reads KGHSH; CDR2 reads LQKENI. The V segment lost 6 bases and the J segment 0 bases; nucleotides outside the gene matches: 8. The CDR3 nucleotides are TGTGCCAGCTCCCCCGAGGGACAGGGGTATAGCAATCAGCCCCAGCATTTT. Translated: CASSPEGQGYSNQPQHF.

This rearrangement joins TRBV19 to TRBJ1-1; tentative D call: TRBD1 (5 bases). Between the trimmed V and J ends, which lost 4 bases and 2 bases, there was a span of 11 bases. The V gene's germline CDR1 is LNHDA and CDR2 SQIVND (reference sequence). The CDR3 runs to 14 residues. CDR3 amino acids: CASSTAGTNTEAFF. The DNA for the CDR3 is TGTGCCAGTAGTACGGCAGGGACTAACACTGAAGCTTTCTTT.

The CDR3 DNA is TGTGCCATCAGTGAAAACGAACAGGGCACAGATACGCAGTATTTT. This sequence encodes CAISENEQGTDTQYF. The chain recombines TRBV10-3 with TRBJ2-3; D may be TRBD1 (5 bases). The CDR3 is made up of 15 amino acids. V was trimmed by 3 bases and J by 1 base, leaving 11 bases between them. In germline, CDR1 is ENHRY, CDR2 SYGVKD.

The genes are TRBV30 and TRBJ1-5, with a tentative D call TRBD1 (5 bases). V shed 0 bases and J shed 7 bases, with 10 bases lying between them. The CDR3 spans 13 residues. Germline CDR1 reads GTSNPN; CDR2 reads SVGIG (reference sequence). The CDR3 coding sequence is TGTGCCTGGAGTGTACGGGGGGAGCAGCCCCAGCATTTT. It encodes CAWSVRGEQPQHF.

The rearrangement joins TRBV9 to TRBJ2-5; D call uncertain. The CDR3 contains 13 residues. The germline V and J ends were trimmed by 2 bases and 4 bases, with 9 bases remaining between them. Per the germline V gene, CDR1 is SGDLS and CDR2 is YYNGEE. CDR3 in DNA: TGTGCCAGCAGCGTTACCGGGTTAGAGACCCAGTACTTC. The encoded protein is CASSVTGLETQYF.

The rearrangement uses TRBV10-2 and TRBJ2-2, with 9 bases fitting TRBD1. After removal of 7 bases from V and 2 bases from J, the junction contained 8 bases not matched to a gene. The CDR3 is 16 amino acids. The V gene's germline CDR1 is WSHSY and CDR2 SAAADI. CDR3 in amino acids: CASIRGTGKNTGELFF. CDR3 DNA sequence: TGCGCCAGCATTCGAGGGACAGGGAAAAACACCGGGGAGCTGTTTTTT.

The chain links TRBV28 to TRBJ1-2, with D unresolved. V gave up 6 bases and J gave up 0 bases, with 5 bases separating them. This CDR3 region has 12 residues. Germline V gene data show CDR1 as MDHEN and CDR2 as SYDVKM. The CDR3 DNA sequence: TGTGCCAGCAGGGGCTCTAACTATGGCTACACCTTC. It translates to CASRGSNYGYTF.

V is TRBV6-5 and J is TRBJ2-7; possibly TRBD2 for D (7 bases). The V gene's germline CDR1 is MNHEY and CDR2 SVGAGI. V shed 6 bases and J shed 0 bases, with 15 bases lying between them. CDR3 length equals 15 residues. CDR3 amino acids: CASSLGGGSSYEQYF. DNA of the CDR3: TGTGCCAGCAGCCTGGGGGGGGGCAGCTCCTACGAGCAGTACTTC.

The J gene is TRBJ1-5, the V gene TRBV5-8; D is ambiguous. CDR1 and CDR2 from the germline V gene are SGHTS and YDEGEE. This CDR3 has 12 amino acids. Deletions cut 2 bases from V and 3 bases from J, with 3 bases between. CDR3 protein: CASSFSNQPQHF. In nucleotides, the CDR3 is TGTGCCAGCAGCTTCTCCAATCAGCCCCAGCATTTT.

V and J are TRBV7-6 and TRBJ2-5; D is perhaps TRBD2 (6 bases). Trimming stripped 1 base from V and 2 bases from J, with 23 bases between. Looked up from germline, CDR1 is SGHVS and CDR2 is FNYEAQ. The CDR3 is made up of 19 amino acids. The CDR3 spells CASSLVGGTNAGGQETQYF. CDR3 coding DNA: TGTGCCAGCAGCTTAGTGGGGGGTACCAATGCCGGGGGACAAGAGACCCAGTACTTC.

The chain uses TRBV7-9 and TRBJ1-1; 7 bases map to TRBD1. CDR1 SEHNR and CDR2 FQNEAQ come from the germline V gene (reference sequence). J lost 1 base, V lost 5 bases, and 10 bases had no gene match. The CDR3 is 16 residues long. The CDR3 coding sequence is TGTGCCAGCAGCCTATATCCGGGACAGACGAACACTGAAGCTTTCTTT. This translates into CASSLYPGQTNTEAFF.

This clone was recorded a few times. The gene calls are TRBV6-5 and TRBJ2-2; TRBD2 matches 9 bases. This CDR3 region has 15 residues. Germline V gene data show CDR1 as MNHEY and CDR2 as SVGAGI. With 5 bases clipped from V and 3 bases from J, the junction kept 4 bases outside the gene matches. CDR3 coding DNA: TGTGCCAGCAGTCTCGAGCGGGAGGACACCGGGGAGCTGTTTTTT. Protein sequence: CASSLEREDTGELFF.

The chain carries TRBV3-1 (or the pseudogene TRBV3-2) and TRBJ2-5, with 7 bases fitting TRBD2. Unmatched junction bases numbered 7, after V lost 4 bases and J lost 2 bases. CDR1 is LGHDT and CDR2 is YNNKEL in the germline V gene (reference sequence). This CDR3 region has 15 residues. The CDR3 sequence: CASSRIGGGQETQYF. CDR3 in DNA: TGTGCCAGCAGCCGAATCGGCGGGGGTCAAGAGACCCAGTACTTC.

V gene TRBV5-1 combines with J gene TRBJ2-7; D is uncertain. Trimming took 0 bases from V and 2 from J, leaving 9 bases between them. The germline V gene encodes CDR1 SGHRS and CDR2 YFSETQ. The CDR3 is 14 amino acids. The CDR3: CASSLAVPPYEQYF. CDR3 sequence (DNA): TGCGCCAGCAGCTTGGCCGTTCCCCCCTACGAGCAGTACTTC.

This chain joins TRBV20-1 and TRBJ2-1, with 7 bases fitting TRBD1. Germline V gene data show CDR1 as DFQATT and CDR2 as SNEGSKA (reference sequence). V was pared by 3 bases and J by 7 bases, with 12 bases of the junction left unmatched. The length of the CDR3 is 15 residues. CDR3 coding DNA: TGCAGTGCTAGTAGGCCCCTACAGGGGCCAAATGAGCAGTTCTTC. It specifies CSASRPLQGPNEQFF.

The gene calls are TRBV7-2 and TRBJ2-2; 7 bases are a match to TRBD2. The junction had 11 bases not matched to a gene; V was cut back by 5 bases and J by 5 bases. The CDR3 covers 16 residues. Germline V gene sequence: CDR1 SGHTA, CDR2 FQGNSA. As DNA, the CDR3 is TGTGCCAGCAGCCGCCCGCGGAGGGGAGGGACCGGGGAGCTGTTTTTT. Protein: CASSRPRRGGTGELFF.

The V gene is TRBV6-5, the J gene TRBJ2-1; perhaps TRBD2 as D (6 bases). V was cut by 2 bases and J by 5 bases, with 10 bases left in between. Germline V CDR1 and CDR2: MNHEY, SVGAGI. There are 14 residues in the CDR3. The CDR3 bases are TGTGCCAGCAGTTACGTTCGGGAGAACAATGAGCAGTTCTTC. This codes for CASSYVRENNEQFF.

This clone was recorded a few times. This sequence joins TRBV12-3 or TRBV12-4 and TRBJ2-7; no reliable D call. Trimming took 6 bases from V and 4 from J, leaving 13 bases between them. The CDR3 length is 13 residues. CDR3 region: CASRAGSWYEQYF. The CDR3 DNA is TGTGCCAGCAGGGCCGGGTCCTGGTACGAGCAGTACTTC.

The chain employs TRBV5-6 and TRBJ2-7, with a weak D call TRBD1 (5 bases). Per the germline V gene, CDR1 is SGHDT and CDR2 is YYEEEE. The CDR3 extends over 13 amino acids. The V end lost 0 bases, the J end lost 7 bases, and 11 bases lay between the germline ends. The CDR3, as DNA: TGTGCCAGCAGCTTGGGACAGTCTGAAGAGCAGTACTTC. Amino acids: CASSLGQSEEQYF.

In the case of this clone: One junction end disagrees with the germline gene, perhaps due to a read error. DNA of the CDR3: TGTGCTAGCAGTGCCGGACAGTCCGCGAACACCGGGGAGCTGTTTTTT. It specifies CASSAGQSANTGELFF. The chain is built from TRBV7-7 and TRBJ2-2; a possible D gene is TRBD1 (6 bases). Per the germline V gene, CDR1 is SSHAT and CDR2 is FNYEAQ (reference sequence). CDR3 length: 16 amino acids.

This clone came up once. The V and J genes are TRBV27 and TRBJ2-7; possible D gene TRBD1, 5 bases. Germline V gene lookup returns CDR1 MNHEY and CDR2 SMNVEV (reference sequence). There are 15 residues in the CDR3. With 7 bases removed from V and 0 bases from J, the gap between germline ends came to 16 bases. Here the CDR3 DNA reads TGTGCCAGCATTTCGGCAGGGAAAAGCTCCTACGAGCAGTACTTC. Encoded protein: CASISAGKSSYEQYF.

V gene TRBV28 combines with J gene TRBJ2-7; 9 bases match TRBD2. The germline gives CDR1 MDHEN, CDR2 SYDVKM. The V and J ends lost 6 bases and 4 bases, in that order; junction bases with no gene match: 13. This CDR3 region has 16 residues. As DNA, the CDR3 is TGTGCCAGCAGGGGGGATGCTCGCGGGAGGGTTTACGAGCAGTACTTC. Translated, it gives CASRGDARGRVYEQYF.

V usage is TRBV5-1 and J usage is TRBJ2-2; possibly TRBD2 for D (6 bases). The germline gives CDR1 SGHRS, CDR2 YFSETQ. Trimming removed 0 bases at V and 0 bases at J, with 15 bases between. The CDR3 runs 18 residues. CDR3 in amino acids: CASSLEGSGLANTGELFF. DNA for the CDR3: TGCGCCAGCAGCTTGGAAGGTAGCGGCTTAGCGAACACCGGGGAGCTGTTTTTT.

Only one count was recorded for this clone. V gene TRBV7-6 combines with J gene TRBJ2-2; 9 bases fit TRBD1. Looked up from germline, CDR1 is SGHVS and CDR2 is FNYEAQ. The CDR3 runs to 16 residues. V was clipped by 5 bases and J by 4 bases; unmatched bases: 8. Here the CDR3 reads CASSPGGTGLTGELFF. The CDR3 DNA is TGTGCCAGCAGCCCTGGCGGGACAGGGCTCACCGGGGAGCTGTTTTTT.